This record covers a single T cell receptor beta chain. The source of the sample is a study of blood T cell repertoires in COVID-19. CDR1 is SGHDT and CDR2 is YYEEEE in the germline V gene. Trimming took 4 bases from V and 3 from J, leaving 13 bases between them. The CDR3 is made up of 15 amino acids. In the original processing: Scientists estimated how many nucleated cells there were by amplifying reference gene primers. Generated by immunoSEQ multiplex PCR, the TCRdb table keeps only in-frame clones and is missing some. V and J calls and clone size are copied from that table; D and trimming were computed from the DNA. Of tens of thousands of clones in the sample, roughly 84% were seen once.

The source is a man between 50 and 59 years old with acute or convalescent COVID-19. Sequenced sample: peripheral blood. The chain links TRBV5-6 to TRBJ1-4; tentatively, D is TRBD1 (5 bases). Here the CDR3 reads CASSQIGGANEKLFF. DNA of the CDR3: TGTGCCAGCAGCCAGATCGGGGGGGCTAATGAAAAACTGTTTTTT.